This T cell receptor (beta chain) was sequenced for a study of blood T cell repertoires in COVID-19. Turning to the study itself: T cells, B-cell-depleted T cells, or PBMCs supplied cDNA or gDNA.

This table comes from immunoSEQ multiplex PCR, and its TCRdb copy is limited to in-frame clones, with some not included. Found here are 65,000 to 75,000 clones, roughly 84% of them singletons; the top ten hold 35% to 50%. This clone was recorded only once. This CDR3 has 15 amino acids. The V end lost 5 bases, the J end lost 4 bases, and 15 bases lay between the germline ends. Germline V gene sequence: CDR1 SGHVS, CDR2 FQNEAQ. This TCR was sampled from an elderly man with acute or convalescent COVID-19. The rearrangement links TRBV7-8 to TRBJ1-5; D is undetermined. The material sequenced was peripheral blood. The CDR3: CASSPSRGLNQPQHF. CDR3 DNA: TGTGCCAGCAGCCCCAGCCGAGGTTTAAATCAGCCCCAGCATTTT.